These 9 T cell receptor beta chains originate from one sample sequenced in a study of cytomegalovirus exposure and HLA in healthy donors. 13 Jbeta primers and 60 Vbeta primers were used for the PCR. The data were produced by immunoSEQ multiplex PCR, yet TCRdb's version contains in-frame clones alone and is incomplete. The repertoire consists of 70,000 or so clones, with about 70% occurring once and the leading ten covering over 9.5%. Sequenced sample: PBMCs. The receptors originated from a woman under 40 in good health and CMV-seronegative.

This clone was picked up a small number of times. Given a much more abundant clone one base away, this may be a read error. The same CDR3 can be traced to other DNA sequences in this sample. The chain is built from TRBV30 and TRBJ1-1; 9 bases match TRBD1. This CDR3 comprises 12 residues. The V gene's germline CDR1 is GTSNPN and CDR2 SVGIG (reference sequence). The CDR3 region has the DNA TGTGCAGCCCGGGACAGGGAAATTGAAGCTTTCTTT. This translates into CAARDREIEAFF.

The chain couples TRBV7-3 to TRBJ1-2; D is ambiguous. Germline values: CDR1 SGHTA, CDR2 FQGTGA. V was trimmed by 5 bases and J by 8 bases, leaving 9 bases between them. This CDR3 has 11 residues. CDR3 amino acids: CASSTSRGYTF. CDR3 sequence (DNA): TGTGCCAGCAGCACGTCTAGGGGCTACACCTTC.

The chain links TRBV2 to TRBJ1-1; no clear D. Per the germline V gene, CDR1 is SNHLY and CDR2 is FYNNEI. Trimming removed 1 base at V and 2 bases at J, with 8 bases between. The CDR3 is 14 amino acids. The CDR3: CASSEGGANTEAFF. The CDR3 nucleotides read TGTGCCAGCAGTGAAGGAGGAGCCAACACTGAAGCTTTCTTT.

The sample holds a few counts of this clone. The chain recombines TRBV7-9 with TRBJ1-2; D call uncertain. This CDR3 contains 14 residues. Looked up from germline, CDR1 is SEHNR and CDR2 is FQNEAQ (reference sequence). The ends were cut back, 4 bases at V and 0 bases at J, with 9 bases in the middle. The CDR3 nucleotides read TGTGCCAGCAGCTCGACTGGAGCTAACTATGGCTACACCTTC. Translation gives CASSSTGANYGYTF.

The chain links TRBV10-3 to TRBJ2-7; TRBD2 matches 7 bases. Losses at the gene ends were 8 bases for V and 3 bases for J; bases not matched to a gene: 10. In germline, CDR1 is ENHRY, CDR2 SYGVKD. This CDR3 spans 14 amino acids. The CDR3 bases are TGTGCCATCGGTGCTAGCGGACTATTCTACGAGCAGTACTTC. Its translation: CAIGASGLFYEQYF.

The CDR3 DNA reads TGTGCCTGGAGTGTTGGAGGAACCAGTGGCTACACCTTC. It yields the protein CAWSVGGTSGYTF. The chain links TRBV30 to TRBJ1-2; unclear D gene. The CDR3 contains 13 residues. Trimming pared 0 bases from V and 7 bases from J, leaving 12 bases between. CDR1 is GTSNPN and CDR2 is SVGIG in the germline V gene (reference sequence).

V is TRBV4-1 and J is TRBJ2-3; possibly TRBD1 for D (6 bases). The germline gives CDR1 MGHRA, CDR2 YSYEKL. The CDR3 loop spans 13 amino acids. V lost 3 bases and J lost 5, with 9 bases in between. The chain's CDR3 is CASSQGAKDTQYF. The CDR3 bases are TGCGCCAGCAGCCAGGGGGCAAAAGATACGCAGTATTTT.

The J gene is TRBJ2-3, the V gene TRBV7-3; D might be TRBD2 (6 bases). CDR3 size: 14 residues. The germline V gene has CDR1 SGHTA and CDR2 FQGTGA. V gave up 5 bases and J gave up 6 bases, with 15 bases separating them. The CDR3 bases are TGTGCCAGCAGCCCCGGGGCGGGGAGGGATACGCAGTATTTT. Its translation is CASSPGAGRDTQYF.

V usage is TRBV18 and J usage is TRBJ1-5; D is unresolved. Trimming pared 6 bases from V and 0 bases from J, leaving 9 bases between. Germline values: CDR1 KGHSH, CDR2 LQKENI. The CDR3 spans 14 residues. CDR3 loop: CASSYSNSNQPQHF. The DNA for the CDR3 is TGTGCCAGCTCGTACAGCAATAGCAATCAGCCCCAGCATTTT.